One and the same sample provided the 9 T cell receptor beta chains below, sequenced in a study of technical replicates of blood from a handful of donors. The repertoire was sequenced with immunoSEQ multiplex PCR; TCRdb's copy has only in-frame clones and lacks some. The sample shows over 70,000 clones, approximately 95% of them seen only once. Sequencing input: T cells isolated from PBMCs. All receptors come from a human donor in good health.

The chain uses TRBV9 and TRBJ2-1, with 13 bases lining up with TRBD2. J was trimmed by 7 bases and V by 5 bases; bases with no gene match: 6. Germline lookup yields CDR1 SGDLS and CDR2 YYNGEE. The CDR3 has 15 residues. The CDR3 spells CASSGLLAGGNEQFF. The DNA of the CDR3 is TGTGCCAGCAGTGGCCTACTAGCGGGAGGGAATGAGCAGTTCTTC.

The rearrangement joins TRBV7-9 to TRBJ1-2; maybe TRBD1 (5 bases). The germline CDR1 and CDR2 sequences are SEHNR and FQNEAQ (reference sequence). Between the trimmed V and J ends, which lost 6 bases and 3 bases, there was a span of 11 bases. The CDR3 is 13 amino acids. The CDR3 protein is CASRPDRYYGYTF. The CDR3 DNA is TGTGCCAGCAGACCCGACAGATACTATGGCTACACCTTC.

Notes on this clone: The conserved phenylalanine or tryptophan normally closing the CDR3 is absent here, so this likely arose from a read error. V is TRBV6-5 and J is TRBJ1-2, with TRBD1 matching over 9 bases. The length of the CDR3 is 14 residues. Per germline, CDR1 MNHEY and CDR2 SVGAGI. Trimming removed 5 bases from V and 6 bases from J; junction bases left unmatched: 7. The CDR3: CASSPGTGINGYTL. In DNA, the CDR3 is TGTGCCAGCAGTCCCGGGACAGGGATCAATGGCTACACCCTC.

V gene TRBV28 combines with J gene TRBJ2-2; D is possibly TRBD2 (5 bases). V was trimmed by 7 bases and J by 4 bases, leaving 16 bases between them. Germline CDR1 reads MDHEN; CDR2 reads SYDVKM. The CDR3 consists of 15 residues. DNA of the CDR3: TGTGCCAGCAACCCCGGGGTAGGGATCACCGGGGAGCTGTTTTTT. It is translated as CASNPGVGITGELFF.

The rearrangement links TRBV18 to TRBJ2-1, with 9 bases fitting TRBD2. Germline CDR1 KGHSH, CDR2 LQKENI. This CDR3 comprises 15 residues. V dropped 0 bases and J dropped 9; count of bases not matched to a gene: 6. CDR3 bases: TGTGCCAGCTCACCACCGGAGCGGGAGGAGGTTGAGCAGTTCTTC. This gives the protein CASSPPEREEVEQFF.

V gene TRBV28 combines with J gene TRBJ2-7, with TRBD2 matching over 10 bases. The CDR3 extends over 15 amino acids. Germline V gene data show CDR1 as MDHEN and CDR2 as SYDVKM. Trimming cost V 2 bases and J 4 bases; bases outside gene matches: 5. As DNA, the CDR3 is TGTGCCAGCAGTTTAAGGAGCGGGAGGGGGTACGAGCAGTACTTC. This codes for CASSLRSGRGYEQYF.

This clone has a single count. V and J are TRBV9 and TRBJ2-1; TRBD2 aligns across 7 bases. The junction had 2 bases not matched to a gene; V was cut back by 2 bases and J by 3 bases. The germline CDR1 and CDR2 sequences are SGDLS and YYNGEE. CDR3 length: 14 amino acids. CDR3 bases: TGTGCCAGCAGCGTTTTAGCGGGCTACAATGAGCAGTTCTTC. Protein: CASSVLAGYNEQFF.

This clone has a single count. V and J are TRBV21-1 and TRBJ2-7; the D call TRBD1 from the table was never checked on the DNA. TRBV21-1 is shown as a pseudogene. This CDR3 region has 18 residues. The CDR3 loop reads CASSKPRINRGRPHEQYF. In DNA, the CDR3 is TGTGCCAGCAGCAAACCCCGGATTAACAGGGGGCGCCCCCACGAGCAGTACTTC.

This clone was counted a single time. The CDR3 nucleotides read TGTGCCAGCAGTTCCGAGGACAGGGAAGCTAACTATGGCTACACCTTC. This gives the protein CASSSEDREANYGYTF. The rearrangement links TRBV6-6 to TRBJ1-2, with 8 bases matching TRBD1. The J segment lost 0 bases and the V segment lost 4 bases, leaving 7 bases of the junction unmatched. This CDR3 is built from 16 residues. Germline assignment: CDR1 MNHNY and CDR2 SVGAGI (reference sequence).